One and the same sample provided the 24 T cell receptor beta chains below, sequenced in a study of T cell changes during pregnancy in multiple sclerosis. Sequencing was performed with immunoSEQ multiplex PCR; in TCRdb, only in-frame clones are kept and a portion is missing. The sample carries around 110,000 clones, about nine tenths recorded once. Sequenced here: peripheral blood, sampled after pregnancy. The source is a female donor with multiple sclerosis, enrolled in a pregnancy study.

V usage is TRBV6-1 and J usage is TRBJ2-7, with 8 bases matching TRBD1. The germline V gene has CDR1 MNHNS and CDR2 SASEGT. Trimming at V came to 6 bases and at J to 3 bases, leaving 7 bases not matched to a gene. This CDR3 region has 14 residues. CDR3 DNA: TGTGCCAGCAGCGACAGGGGAGAGGGCTACGAGCAGTACTTC. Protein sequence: CASSDRGEGYEQYF.

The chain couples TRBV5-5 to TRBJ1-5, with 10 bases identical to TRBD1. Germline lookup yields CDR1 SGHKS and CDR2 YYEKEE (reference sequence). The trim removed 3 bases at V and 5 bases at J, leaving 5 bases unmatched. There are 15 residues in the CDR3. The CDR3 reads CASSSGDRGDQPQHF. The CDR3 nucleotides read TGTGCCAGCAGCTCAGGGGACAGGGGAGATCAGCCCCAGCATTTT.

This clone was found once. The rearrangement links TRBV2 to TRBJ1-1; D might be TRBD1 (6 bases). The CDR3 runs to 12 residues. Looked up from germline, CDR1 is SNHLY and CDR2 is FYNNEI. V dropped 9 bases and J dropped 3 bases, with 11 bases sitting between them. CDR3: CARRGGDTEAFF. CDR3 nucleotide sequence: TGTGCCAGAAGGGGGGGGGACACTGAAGCTTTCTTT.

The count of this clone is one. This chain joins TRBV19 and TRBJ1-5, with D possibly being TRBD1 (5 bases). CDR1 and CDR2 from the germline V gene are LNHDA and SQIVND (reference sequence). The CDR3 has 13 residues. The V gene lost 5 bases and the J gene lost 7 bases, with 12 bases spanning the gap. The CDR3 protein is CASSSGAGQPQHF. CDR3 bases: TGTGCCAGTAGTTCTGGGGCAGGGCAGCCCCAGCATTTT.

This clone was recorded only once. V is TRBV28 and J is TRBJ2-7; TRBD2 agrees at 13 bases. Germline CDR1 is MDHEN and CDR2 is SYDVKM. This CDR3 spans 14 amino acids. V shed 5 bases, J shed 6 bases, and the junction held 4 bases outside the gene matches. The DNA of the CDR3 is TGTGCCAGCAGTCCAGGGACTAGCGGGATCGAGCAGTACTTC. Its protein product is CASSPGTSGIEQYF. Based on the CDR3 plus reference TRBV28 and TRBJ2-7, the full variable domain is DVKVTQSSRYLVKRTGEKVFLECVQDMDHENMFWYRQDPGLGLRLIYFSYDVKMKEKGDIPEGYSVSREKKERFSLILESASTNQTSMYLCASSPGTSGIEQYFGPGTRLTVT.

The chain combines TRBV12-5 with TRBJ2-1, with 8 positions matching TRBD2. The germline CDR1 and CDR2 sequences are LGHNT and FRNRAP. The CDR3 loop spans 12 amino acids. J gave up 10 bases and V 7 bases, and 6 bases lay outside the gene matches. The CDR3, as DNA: TGTGCTAGTGACGGGGGGGCGAGGGAGCAGTTCTTC. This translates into CASDGGAREQFF. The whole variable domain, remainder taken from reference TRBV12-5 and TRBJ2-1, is DARVTQTPRHKVTEMGQEVTMRCQPILGHNTVFWYRQTMMQGLELLAYFRNRAPLDDSGMPKDRFSAEMPDATLATLKIQPSEPRDSAVYFCASDGGAREQFFGPGTRLTVL.

Here the CDR3 reads CSAVPGQGNYGYTF. CDR3 nucleotides: TGCAGCGCCGTGCCCGGACAGGGAAACTATGGCTACACCTTC. J is TRBJ1-2 and V is TRBV29-1, with 8 bases identical to TRBD1. This CDR3 contains 14 residues. The J segment lost 2 bases and the V segment lost 7 bases, leaving 9 bases of the junction unmatched. The germline CDR1 and CDR2 sequences are SQVTM and ANQGSEA.

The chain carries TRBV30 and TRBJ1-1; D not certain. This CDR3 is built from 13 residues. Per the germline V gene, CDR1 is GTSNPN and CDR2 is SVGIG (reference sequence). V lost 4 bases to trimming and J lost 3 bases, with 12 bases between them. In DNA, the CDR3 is TGTGCCTGGACTGTCTCGGTTTACACTGAAGCTTTCTTT. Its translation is CAWTVSVYTEAFF.

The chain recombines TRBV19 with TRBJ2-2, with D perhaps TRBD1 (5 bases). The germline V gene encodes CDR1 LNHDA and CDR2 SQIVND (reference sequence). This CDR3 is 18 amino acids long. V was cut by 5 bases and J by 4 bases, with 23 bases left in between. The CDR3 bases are TGTGCCAGTAGTCGACAGCGTACTTATCGCGAAGGCACCGGGGAGCTGTTTTTT. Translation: CASSRQRTYREGTGELFF.

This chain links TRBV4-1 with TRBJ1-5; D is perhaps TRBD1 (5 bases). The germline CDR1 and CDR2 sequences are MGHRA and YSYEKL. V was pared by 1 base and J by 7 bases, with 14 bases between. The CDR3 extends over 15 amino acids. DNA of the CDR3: TGCGCCAGCAGCCAAGGGCCTCAGGGTGGACAGCCCCAGCATTTT. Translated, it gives CASSQGPQGGQPQHF.

CDR3 sequence reads: CAWTTGGVRELFF. The CDR3, as DNA: TGTGCCTGGACGACAGGGGGAGTCCGGGAGCTGTTTTTT. The chain has TRBV30 and TRBJ2-2; 9 nucleotides align to TRBD1. CDR1 and CDR2 from the germline V gene are GTSNPN and SVGIG (reference sequence). Germline trimming cut 4 bases from V and 9 bases from J; bases unmatched to any gene: 6. This CDR3 is 13 amino acids long.

The CDR3 DNA follows: TGCGCCAGCAGCCAAGGACTAGCGGGGCTCACAGATACGCAGTATTTT. Its protein is CASSQGLAGLTDTQYF. The chain links TRBV5-1 to TRBJ2-3, with TRBD2 identical over 12 bases. Germline trimming cut 4 bases from V and 2 bases from J; bases unmatched to any gene: 5. This CDR3 region has 16 residues. The germline gives CDR1 SGHRS, CDR2 YFSETQ.

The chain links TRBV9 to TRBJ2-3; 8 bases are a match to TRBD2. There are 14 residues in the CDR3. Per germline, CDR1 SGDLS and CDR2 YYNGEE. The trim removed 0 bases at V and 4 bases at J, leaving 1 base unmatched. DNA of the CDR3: TGTGCCAGCAGCGTAGCGGGGGGGCCAGATACGCAGTATTTT. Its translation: CASSVAGGPDTQYF.

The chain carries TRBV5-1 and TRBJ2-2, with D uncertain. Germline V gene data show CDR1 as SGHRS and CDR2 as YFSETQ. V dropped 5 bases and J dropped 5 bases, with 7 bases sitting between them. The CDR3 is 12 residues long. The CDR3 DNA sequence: TGCGCCAGCAGTGTCAGGACCGGGGAGCTGTTTTTT. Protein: CASSVRTGELFF.

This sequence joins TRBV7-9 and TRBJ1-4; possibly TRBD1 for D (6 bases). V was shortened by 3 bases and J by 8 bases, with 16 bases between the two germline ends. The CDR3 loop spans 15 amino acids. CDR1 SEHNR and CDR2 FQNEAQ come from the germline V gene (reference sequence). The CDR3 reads CASSLRTDRREKLFF. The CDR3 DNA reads TGTGCCAGCAGCTTGCGGACAGATCGACGGGAAAAACTGTTTTTT.

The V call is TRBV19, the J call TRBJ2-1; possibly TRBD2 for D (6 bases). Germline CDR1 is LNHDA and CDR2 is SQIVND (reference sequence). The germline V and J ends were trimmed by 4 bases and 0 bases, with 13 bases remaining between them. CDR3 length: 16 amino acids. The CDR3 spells CASSRWRVSSYNEQFF. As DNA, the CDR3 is TGTGCCAGTAGTAGGTGGAGGGTTAGCTCCTACAATGAGCAGTTCTTC.

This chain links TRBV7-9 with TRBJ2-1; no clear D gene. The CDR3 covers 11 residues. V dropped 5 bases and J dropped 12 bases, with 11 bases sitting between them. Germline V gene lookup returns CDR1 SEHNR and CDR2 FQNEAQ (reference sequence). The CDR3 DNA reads TGTGCCAGCAGCCCCCGGGTACGGCAGTTCTTC. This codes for CASSPRVRQFF.

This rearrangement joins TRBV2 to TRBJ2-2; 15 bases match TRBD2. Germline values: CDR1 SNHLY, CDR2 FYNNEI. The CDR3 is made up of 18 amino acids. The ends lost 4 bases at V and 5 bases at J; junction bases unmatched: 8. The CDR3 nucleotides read TGTGCCAGCAGTGTTTCGGGACTAGCGGGAGGACAGACCGGGGAGCTGTTTTTT. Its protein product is CASSVSGLAGGQTGELFF.

DNA for the CDR3: TGTGCCAGTAGTTCGTTAAACAGGGACAATGAGCAGTTCTTC. Its protein is CASSSLNRDNEQFF. The chain couples TRBV19 to TRBJ2-1, with D possibly TRBD1 on 6 matching bases. Germline V gene lookup returns CDR1 LNHDA and CDR2 SQIVND (reference sequence). The CDR3 is made up of 14 amino acids. With 5 bases removed from V and 5 bases from J, the gap between germline ends came to 13 bases.

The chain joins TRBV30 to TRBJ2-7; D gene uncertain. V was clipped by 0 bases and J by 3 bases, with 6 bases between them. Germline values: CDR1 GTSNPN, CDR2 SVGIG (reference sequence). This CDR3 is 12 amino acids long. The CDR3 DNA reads TGTGCCTGGAGTGTAGCCCTCTACGAGCAGTACTTC. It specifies CAWSVALYEQYF.

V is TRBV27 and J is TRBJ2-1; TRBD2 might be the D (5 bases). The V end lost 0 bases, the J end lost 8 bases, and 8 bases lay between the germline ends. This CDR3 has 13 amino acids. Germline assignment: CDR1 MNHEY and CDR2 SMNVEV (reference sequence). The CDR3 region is CASSLSSADEQFF. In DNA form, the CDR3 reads TGTGCCAGCAGTTTATCTAGCGCCGATGAGCAGTTCTTC.

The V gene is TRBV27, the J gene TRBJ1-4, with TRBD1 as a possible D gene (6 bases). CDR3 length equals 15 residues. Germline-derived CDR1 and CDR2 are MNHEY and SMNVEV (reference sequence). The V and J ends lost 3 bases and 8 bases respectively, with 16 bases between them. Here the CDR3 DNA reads TGTGCCAGCAGTTTCCAGGGGCAAATGGGGGAAAAACTGTTTTTT. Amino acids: CASSFQGQMGEKLFF.

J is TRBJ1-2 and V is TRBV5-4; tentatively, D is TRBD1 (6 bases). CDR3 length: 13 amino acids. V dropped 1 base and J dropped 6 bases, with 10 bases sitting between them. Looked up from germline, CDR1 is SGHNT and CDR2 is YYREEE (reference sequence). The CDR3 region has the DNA TGTGCCAGCAGCTTGACAGGGTTGGATGGCTACACCTTC. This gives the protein CASSLTGLDGYTF.

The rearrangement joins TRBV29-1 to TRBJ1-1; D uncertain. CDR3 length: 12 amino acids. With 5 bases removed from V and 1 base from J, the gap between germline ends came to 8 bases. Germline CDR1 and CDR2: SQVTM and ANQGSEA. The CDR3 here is CSVRHGNTEAFF. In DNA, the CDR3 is TGCAGCGTTAGACACGGGAACACTGAAGCTTTCTTT.